This paragraph reports one T cell receptor beta chain. The V and J ends lost 2 bases and 6 bases respectively, with 10 bases between them. The length of the CDR3 is 13 residues. Germline lookup yields CDR1 LNHDA and CDR2 SQIVND (reference sequence). This specimen belongs to a study of blood T cell repertoires in COVID-19. The assay was immunoSEQ multiplex PCR, and TCRdb's table has in-frame clones only and misses some. The sample has roughly 290,000 clones; roughly 88% are singletons. Sequenced: peripheral blood. The TCR sequence derives from a human donor with COVID-19, enrolled during active disease. The donor label of this sample is uncertain. The V and J genes are TRBV19 and TRBJ1-2; D not resolved. The CDR3 DNA follows: TGTGCCAGTAGTATAACAGACCTTCATGGCTACACCTTC. Protein product: CASSITDLHGYTF.